A single T cell receptor (beta chain) is shown here with its context. This record belongs to a study of blood T cell repertoires in COVID-19. Study information: From the United States, Italy and Spain came samples of acute and convalescent COVID-19. PBMCs, B-cell-depleted T cells, or T cells were the source of the cDNA or gDNA that made up the material.

Original processing notes: Amplified reference gene primers provided the basis for estimating nucleated cell counts. TCRdb's copy holds only in-frame clones and misses some; the assay was immunoSEQ multiplex PCR. V, J and clone size reflect that table, while D and trimming were determined from the DNA. The sample holds under 90,000 clones, around 80% seen once. This CDR3 comprises 16 residues. This chain uses TRBV21-1 with TRBJ1-5; TRBD1 is taken as the D call from the table, unchecked against the DNA. TRBV21-1 is annotated as a pseudogene. The sequence came from a woman over 75 with active or convalescent COVID-19. Material: peripheral blood. This CDR3 reads CASSKTGTGGNQPQHF. CDR3 sequence (DNA): TGTGCCAGCAGCAAAACCGGGACAGGGGGCAATCAGCCCCAGCATTTT.